A selection of T cell receptor beta chains follows, all from one sample in a study of cytomegalovirus exposure and HLA in healthy donors. Measured with immunoSEQ multiplex PCR; TCRdb has only the in-frame clones, and not every one. In the table there are about 210,000 clones, 75% to 85% of which are singletons. Sequenced sample: PBMCs. Source of these receptors: a woman in her twenties or thirties in good health and CMV-seropositive. CDR3s include the opening cysteine and the closing phenylalanine or tryptophan. D genes are given only for firm matches. The listing skips clone size in some rows; elsewhere it reads once, few, many or a size class.

CDR3 DNA: TGTGCCAGCAGCCCAGCCGGGTCCCTCGGCTACACCTTC
CDR3 protein: CASSPAGSLGYTF
V gene: TRBV28
D gene: -
clone size: -
J gene: TRBJ1-2

CDR3 DNA: TGTGCCAGCAGTTTTGCAGGGGGCACCGGGGAGCTGTTTTTT
CDR3 protein: CASSFAGGTGELFF
V gene: TRBV28
D gene: TRBD1
clone size: -
J gene: TRBJ2-2

CDR3 DNA: TGCGCCAGCAGCCAAGATATGGACAGGGGGTACGGCTACACCTTC
CDR3 protein: CASSQDMDRGYGYTF
V gene: TRBV4-1
D gene: TRBD1
clone size: -
J gene: TRBJ1-2

CDR3 DNA: TGTGCCAGCAGTTTATCGGTGGGGGGGGAACTGTTTTTT
CDR3 protein: CASSLSVGGELFF
V gene: TRBV27
D gene: -
clone size: -
J gene: TRBJ1-4

CDR3 DNA: TGCGCCAGCAGCTTGGACAGGGAAGCCTACGAGCAGTACTTC
CDR3 protein: CASSLDREAYEQYF
V gene: TRBV5-1
D gene: -
clone size: -
J gene: TRBJ2-7

CDR3 DNA: TGCGCCAGCAGCTTGGACAGGGGGACGGGCACTGAAGCTTTCTTT
CDR3 protein: CASSLDRGTGTEAFF
V gene: TRBV5-1
D gene: TRBD1
clone size: -
J gene: TRBJ1-1

CDR3 DNA: TGTGCCAGCAGCTTAGCCCTGACACCCTGGACAGGGGGATATGGCTACACCTTC
CDR3 protein: CASSLALTPWTGGYGYTF
V gene: TRBV7-8
D gene: TRBD1
clone size: -
J gene: TRBJ1-2

CDR3 DNA: TGTGCCAGTAGTATATCCAGGGGTGGCTACACCTTC
CDR3 protein: CASSISRGGYTF
V gene: TRBV19
D gene: -
clone size: few
J gene: TRBJ1-2

CDR3 DNA: TGTTCCAGCAGCTTACATAACACCGACAATGAGCAGTTCTTC
CDR3 protein: CSSSLHNTDNEQFF
V gene: TRBV7-9
D gene: -
clone size: -
J gene: TRBJ2-1

CDR3 DNA: TGTGCCTGGAGTGCCAGGGGCTACGAGCAGTACTTC
CDR3 protein: CAWSARGYEQYF
V gene: TRBV30
D gene: -
clone size: -
J gene: TRBJ2-7

CDR3 DNA: TGCAGCTCAAGCCTCGGTGGCAGGGCACCAGATACGCAGTATTTT
CDR3 protein: CSSSLGGRAPDTQYF
V gene: TRBV29-1
D gene: -
clone size: -
J gene: TRBJ2-3

CDR3 DNA: TGTGCCAGCAGTTTAAATTGGCGGAGCCCCTATGGCTACACCTTC
CDR3 protein: CASSLNWRSPYGYTF
V gene: TRBV28
D gene: -
clone size: -
J gene: TRBJ1-2

CDR3 DNA: TGCGCCAGCAGCCAGGATACCGACAGGGCCAATCAGCCCCAGCATTTT
CDR3 protein: CASSQDTDRANQPQHF
V gene: TRBV4-1
D gene: TRBD1
clone size: -
J gene: TRBJ1-5

CDR3 DNA: TGTGCCAGCAGTCCACAACCCTGGGGAGACAATGAGCAGTTCTTC
CDR3 protein: CASSPQPWGDNEQFF
V gene: TRBV2
D gene: -
clone size: few
J gene: TRBJ2-1

CDR3 DNA: TGTGCCAGCACCCGTAGGGCGGGGGGGCCAGGAGATACGCAGTATTTT
CDR3 protein: CASTRRAGGPGDTQYF
V gene: TRBV2
D gene: TRBD2
clone size: -
J gene: TRBJ2-3

CDR3 DNA: TGTGCCAGCTCACTAAGCGCAGGGGACAATGAGCAGTTCTTC
CDR3 protein: CASSLSAGDNEQFF
V gene: TRBV18
D gene: -
clone size: once
J gene: TRBJ2-1

CDR3 DNA: TGTGCCAGCAGCGGTGCGGCGACCGGGGAGCTGTTTTTT
CDR3 protein: CASSGAATGELFF
V gene: TRBV9
D gene: -
clone size: few
J gene: TRBJ2-2

CDR3 DNA: TGTGCCGGCCGGGCCTTTACTAGAGAGACCCAGTACTTC
CDR3 protein: CAGRAFTRETQYF
V gene: TRBV2
D gene: -
clone size: -
J gene: TRBJ2-5

CDR3 DNA: TGTGCCAGCAGCCAAGATCATTCGGGACTAGCGGAAGTTCGCCTTTTC
CDR3 protein: CASSQDHSGLAEVRLF
V gene: TRBV4-2
D gene: TRBD2
clone size: -
J gene: TRBJ2-7

CDR3 DNA: TGTGCCAGCAGTTTATCAGGGGACCACTACGAGCAGTACTTC
CDR3 protein: CASSLSGDHYEQYF
V gene: TRBV28
D gene: -
clone size: -
J gene: TRBJ2-7

CDR3 DNA: TGTGCCAGCAGCGTAGGGGGGGGACTAGCGGGGGCCCTGATTGGAGATACGCAGTATTTT
CDR3 protein: CASSVGGGLAGALIGDTQYF
V gene: TRBV9
D gene: TRBD2
clone size: -
J gene: TRBJ2-3

CDR3 DNA: TGTGCCAGTAGTATTGCGGGTTATAGCAATCAGCCCCAGCATTTT
CDR3 protein: CASSIAGYSNQPQHF
V gene: TRBV19
D gene: -
clone size: -
J gene: TRBJ1-5

CDR3 DNA: TGTGCCAGCAGTGGTACTGGGGCCAACGTCCTGACTTTC
CDR3 protein: CASSGTGANVLTF
V gene: TRBV25-1
D gene: -
clone size: -
J gene: TRBJ2-6

CDR3 DNA: TGCAGCGTTCCGGACAGAGCCGGGAAAGGCTACACCTTC
CDR3 protein: CSVPDRAGKGYTF
V gene: TRBV29-1
D gene: -
clone size: -
J gene: TRBJ1-2

CDR3 DNA: TGTGCCAGCAGTGAACCCGGCGCGGGGGGACCGGAGACCCAGTACTTC
CDR3 protein: CASSEPGAGGPETQYF
V gene: TRBV2
D gene: TRBD2
clone size: -
J gene: TRBJ2-5

CDR3 DNA: TGTTCCAGCAGCTTAAAGGGGACAGGTCGTGCGTTACCTTACGAGCAGTACTTC
CDR3 protein: CSSSLKGTGRALPYEQYF
V gene: TRBV7-9
D gene: TRBD1
clone size: -
J gene: TRBJ2-7

CDR3 DNA: TGTGCCAGCAGCTTAGTTAGAGGGACAGGGGAACCCTACGAGCAGTACTTC
CDR3 protein: CASSLVRGTGEPYEQYF
V gene: TRBV11-2
D gene: TRBD1
clone size: once
J gene: TRBJ2-7

CDR3 DNA: TGTGCCAGCAGCTTAGGAGGGGGTGGAAACACCATATATTTT
CDR3 protein: CASSLGGGGNTIYF
V gene: TRBV13
D gene: -
clone size: -
J gene: TRBJ1-3

CDR3 DNA: TGTGCCAGCAGCCGAAGGTCAGGAAATTTTAACACCGGGGAGCTGTTTTTT
CDR3 protein: CASSRRSGNFNTGELFF
V gene: TRBV13
D gene: -
clone size: -
J gene: TRBJ2-2

CDR3 DNA: TGTGCCAGCAGCTGGGCCCTAGCGGGGGGGAGCTCCTACGAGCAGTACTTC
CDR3 protein: CASSWALAGGSSYEQYF
V gene: TRBV5-6
D gene: TRBD2
clone size: -
J gene: TRBJ2-7

CDR3 DNA: TGCGCCAGCAGCTGGGGACAGGACTACACTGAAGCTTTCTTT
CDR3 protein: CASSWGQDYTEAFF
V gene: TRBV5-1
D gene: TRBD1
clone size: -
J gene: TRBJ1-1

CDR3 DNA: TGTGCCAGCAGCCCGGGAGATTCCTACGAGCAGTACTTC
CDR3 protein: CASSPGDSYEQYF
V gene: TRBV7-2
D gene: -
clone size: -
J gene: TRBJ2-7

CDR3 DNA: TGTGCCAGCAGCTTGGACAGCAACTATGGCTACACCTTC
CDR3 protein: CASSLDSNYGYTF
V gene: TRBV7-9
D gene: -
clone size: -
J gene: TRBJ1-2

CDR3 DNA: TGTGCCAGCAGTTCAACAGGGAGATATGGCTACACCTTC
CDR3 protein: CASSSTGRYGYTF
V gene: TRBV28
D gene: -
clone size: -
J gene: TRBJ1-2

CDR3 DNA: TGTGCCAGCAGCGGGGACAGGGGGGGTTACAATGAGCAGTTCTTC
CDR3 protein: CASSGDRGGYNEQFF
V gene: TRBV9
D gene: TRBD1
clone size: -
J gene: TRBJ2-1

CDR3 DNA: TGTGCCAGTAGTCGGACAGGGGAACCAGAGACCCAGTACTTC
CDR3 protein: CASSRTGEPETQYF
V gene: TRBV19
D gene: TRBD1
clone size: -
J gene: TRBJ2-5

CDR3 DNA: TGCGCCAGCAGCGACGGTAGTACAGGGAGAAGAACTGGAAACACCATATATTTT
CDR3 protein: CASSDGSTGRRTGNTIYF
V gene: TRBV5-1
D gene: -
clone size: -
J gene: TRBJ1-3

CDR3 DNA: TGTGCCTGGAGCCCCGACAGGGGGAACTATGGCTACACCTTC
CDR3 protein: CAWSPDRGNYGYTF
V gene: TRBV30
D gene: TRBD1
clone size: -
J gene: TRBJ1-2

CDR3 DNA: TGTGCCTGGAGTGTACGTGGCGGGGGAGGAGATACGCAGTATTTT
CDR3 protein: CAWSVRGGGGDTQYF
V gene: TRBV30
D gene: TRBD2
clone size: -
J gene: TRBJ2-3

CDR3 DNA: TGTGCCAGCAGCTTAATAGGGGGCCAGGGCGAGCAGTACTTC
CDR3 protein: CASSLIGGQGEQYF
V gene: TRBV7-6
D gene: TRBD1
clone size: -
J gene: TRBJ2-7